Below, one TCR beta chain is given with its context. The target of this receptor is not known. Base-call qualities are not available, and no considerably larger clone is one nucleotide away. The data were taken from a study of blood T cell repertoires in COVID-19 (dated by TCRdb to about 2020). Study-wide context: Samples from collaborators originated in the United States, Italy and Spain and spanned both the acute and convalescent phases of COVID-19. The material from the prospective study consisted of cDNA or gDNA derived from T cells, B-cell-depleted T cells, or PBMCs. The samples were drawn from the first 160 participants of the ongoing ImmuneRACE study and from 950 to 1,500 subjects provided by 6 global collaborators. The repertoires were released in a freely available public database meant as a resource for research on the immune response to SARS-CoV-2. A de-identified subject ID, COVID-19 status, age in years and sex were almost always included in the sample metadata. The dataset comprised deeply sampled blood TCRbeta repertoires from subjects exposed to, actively infected with, or recovered from COVID-19. Where HLA class I and class II types were available, the types were taken from metadata supplied by the sample provider, not from assay-based typing. Study-wide conclusions, independent of this receptor: Clinical and demographic metadata were provided uncurated, with the amount varying by source and participant.

TCRbeta CDR3 regions were amplified from genomic DNA using the immunoSEQ Assay, a bias-controlled multiplex PCR. On the study's bioinformatics: Nucleated cell counts per sample were estimated from amplification of reference gene primers within the assay. To quantify the absolute abundance of each unique TCRbeta CDR3 rearrangement, sequence reads were collapsed and filtered. Productive Simpson clonality was computed per sample as the square root of Simpson's diversity index over productive rearrangements. Here the immuneACCESS table is served through TCRdb, limited to in-frame sequences with V and J called. Missing clones are a known gap in these copies; in checked studies unresolved V genes cover under half, and the rest lacks a known reason. The DNA was the basis for D and trimming; V, J and clone size are from that table. For this sample there are around 140,000 clones; about 87% appear just once. The top ten clones comprise 2% to 2.5% of the sample.

Each collaborating institution followed its own protocols to collect whole blood in K2EDTA tubes. Collaborator samples were shipped for TCRbeta analysis as frozen whole blood, isolated PBMCs, or DNA extracted from either sample type. Cut back by 8 bases and 1 base, the V and J ends lie 15 bases apart. Its CDR3 holds 14 amino acids, cysteine through phenylalanine. CDR3 DNA is the only sequence kept; it has 42 bases, read in frame from the first base. The germline V gene gives CDR1 as MNHEY and CDR2 as SVGAGI. The clonotype originates from a man aged 50-59 years with active COVID-19. In this chain, TRBV6-5 is recombined with TRBJ2-7; no D segment can be confidently identified. Sequencing used peripheral blood. The CDR3 has the sequence CASAFLEPSYEQYF. In nucleotides, the sequence is TGTGCCAGCGCTTTCCTTGAGCCTTCCTACGAGCAGTACTTC.